This paragraph reports one T cell receptor (beta chain). This record comes from a study of control samples from healthy donors and cancer patients. TCRdb's copy holds only in-frame clones and misses some; the assay was immunoSEQ multiplex PCR. Of approximately 120,000 clones in the sample, approximately 89% are singletons; the top ten hold about 2.7%. The specimen sequenced was blood. The TCR comes from a man between 60 and 70 years old in good health.

CDR3 DNA: TGCGCCAGCAGCTTTGGGGCAGCAAACAAGAACACTGAAGCTTTCTTT. Translation gives CASSFGAANKNTEAFF. The J gene is TRBJ1-1, the V gene TRBV5-1; D perhaps matches TRBD1 (5 bases). Germline V gives CDR1 SGHRS, CDR2 YFSETQ. The CDR3 extends over 16 amino acids. V gave up 2 bases and J gave up 1 base, with 15 bases separating them.